A selection of T cell receptor beta chains follows, all from one sample in a study. MiXCR, run by TCRdb on the 5' RACE reads, gives a single entry per CDR3 protein. The sample comprises 7,000 or so distinct CDR3 sequences, about three quarters of which are singletons, and roughly 4.8% rests with the top ten. The sample consisted of tumor-infiltrating Tregs sorted from the breast tumor. The receptors shown here come from a female donor with breast cancer. Each CDR3 is given with its conserved first and last residue. A D gene is named only where the DNA matches it firmly. Clone size is given for some rows only: seen once, a few or many times, or a class if the clone is expanded.

clone_size	d_call	v_call	j_call	cdr3_nt	cdr3_aa
few	-	TRBV4-2	TRBJ2-1	TGTGCCAGCAGCTTCAGGATTGGGAATGAGCAGTTCTTC	CASSFRIGNEQFF
once	-	TRBV4-2	TRBJ1-1	TGTGCCAGCAGCCAAGTACAGAAGAACACTGAAGCTTTCTTT	CASSQVQKNTEAFF
few	-	TRBV10-3	TRBJ2-5	TGTGCCATCAGTGATGGCTTGGGCAGGGACCAAGAGACCCAGTACTTC	CAISDGLGRDQETQYF
few	-	TRBV11-2	TRBJ1-3	TGTGCCAGCAGCTTAGGGAGTTCTGGAAACACCATATATTTT	CASSLGSSGNTIYF
-	-	TRBV20-1	TRBJ2-7	TGCAGTGCTGCCCTTGGGGGCCCTACGTCCTACGAGCAGTACTTC	CSAALGGPTSYEQYF
-	TRBD2	TRBV7-9	TRBJ2-5	TGTGCCAGCAGCACTCTACGGAGCGGGAGCATCCAAGAGACCCAGTACTTC	CASSTLRSGSIQETQYF
few	TRBD1	TRBV28	TRBJ1-2	TGTGCCAGCAGTTTACCAGGGACAGGGGGCCTCTATGGCTACACCTTC	CASSLPGTGGLYGYTF
-	-	TRBV6-1	TRBJ2-6	TGTGCCAGCAGAGGCCATGAAAGCTCTGGGGCCAACGTCCTGACTTTC	CASRGHESSGANVLTF
-	-	TRBV4-2	TRBJ2-7	TGTGCCAGCAGCCAAGATCAAGCATACTCCTACGAGCAGTACTTC	CASSQDQAYSYEQYF
-	-	TRBV29-1	TRBJ1-1	TGCAGCGGCGTGCTGAACACTGAAGCTTTCTTT	CSGVLNTEAFF
-	-	TRBV6-5	TRBJ2-7	TGTGCCATCAGTGAGTCGACAGGAGGGGGCTACGAGCAGTACTTC	CAISESTGGGYEQYF
-	-	TRBV6-6	TRBJ1-5	TGTGCCAGCAGCCCGACGGATAATCAGCCCCAGCATTTT	CASSPTDNQPQHF
-	-	TRBV20-1	TRBJ2-1	TGCAGTGCTACACCCTTCTCGGGGTGGAGCTCCTACAATGAGCAGTTCTTC	CSATPFSGWSSYNEQFF
-	-	TRBV4-2	TRBJ2-7	TGTGCCAGCAGCCTCAGTAGGGAATCAAGGAATCCGTACTTC	CASSLSRESRNPYF
-	-	TRBV12-3/TRBV12-4	TRBJ2-6	TGTGCCAGCAGTCGCAAGGGGGGGGCGGGGACCAACGTCCTGACTTTC	CASSRKGGAGTNVLTF
few	-	TRBV29-1	TRBJ1-1	TGCAGCGTTGCAGCGTACGGGGCTGAAGCTTTCTTT	CSVAAYGAEAFF
few	TRBD1	TRBV29-1	TRBJ2-3	TGCAGCGTTGAAATAAGGGACAGGGGATCAGATACGCAGTATTTT	CSVEIRDRGSDTQYF
-	-	TRBV28	TRBJ1-4	TGTGCCAGCAGCCTCCAGGGGCAGGGTGAAAAACTGTTTTTT	CASSLQGQGEKLFF
-	-	TRBV5-3	TRBJ2-5	TGTGCCAGCAGCCAAGAAGCTAGCCTAAAACAAGAGACCCAGTACTTC	CASSQEASLKQETQYF
-	-	TRBV7-8	TRBJ2-6	TGTGCCAGCAGCCTTGGACGGAGAACCACTGGGGCCAACGTCCTGACTTTC	CASSLGRRTTGANVLTF
-	-	TRBV20-1	TRBJ2-7	TGCAGTGCTAGTTTGGAGGACGTGAACGAGCAGTACTTC	CSASLEDVNEQYF
-	-	TRBV20-1	TRBJ2-1	TGCAGTGCCAGGGGGGGATTTCTATACAATGAGCAGTTCTTC	CSARGGFLYNEQFF
-	-	TRBV4-2	TRBJ1-1	TGTGCCAGCAGCTTAGGCTGGGGGAGGCTTACTGAAGCTTTCTTT	CASSLGWGRLTEAFF
-	TRBD2	TRBV29-1	TRBJ2-2	TGCGGCGTTGGCGGTGCGGGAGGGCGGTCCGGGGAGCTGTTTTTT	CGVGGAGGRSGELFF
-	-	TRBV30	TRBJ1-6	TGTGCCTGGAGTGTAGGGGCCCGACTGATTTCACCCCTCCACTTT	CAWSVGARLISPLHF
few	-	TRBV20-1	TRBJ2-5	TGCAGTGCTATACTCTTGGGCGAGACCCAGTACTTC	CSAILLGETQYF
-	TRBD2	TRBV9	TRBJ2-1	TGTGCCAGCAGCGTCACAACCGGGACTAGCGGTCGAAGAAATGAGCAGTTCTTC	CASSVTTGTSGRRNEQFF
-	TRBD1	TRBV5-4	TRBJ1-1	TGTGCCAGCAGCCCTAGAAACGACAGGGGGAACACTGAAGATTTCTTT	CASSPRNDRGNTEDFF
-	TRBD1	TRBV20-1	TRBJ1-4	TGCAGTGCGAGACAGGGACAACTTAATGAAAAACTGTTTTTT	CSARQGQLNEKLFF
-	-	TRBV29-1	TRBJ2-5	TGCAGCGTTGGGGGCAGTTTTGTACAAGAGACCCAGTACTTC	CSVGGSFVQETQYF
-	-	TRBV7-3	TRBJ2-3	TGTGCCAGCAGCTTAACCGCAGGGAGCACAGATACGCAGTATTTT	CASSLTAGSTDTQYF
few	-	TRBV20-1	TRBJ1-6	TGCAGTGCCCCACGGGGGTTGGGGCCCCTCCACTTT	CSAPRGLGPLHF
-	TRBD1	TRBV7-2	TRBJ1-2	TGTGCCAGCAGCCAGCTACAGGGGGCGGATGGCTACACCTTC	CASSQLQGADGYTF
-	TRBD1	TRBV20-1	TRBJ2-7	TGCAGTGCTAGGAATAAACGACAGGGTTCCTACGAGCAGTACTTC	CSARNKRQGSYEQYF
-	TRBD2	TRBV6-1	TRBJ2-1	TGTGCCAGCAGTTCCCCGGGACTAGCGGAGAATGAGCAGTTCTTC	CASSSPGLAENEQFF
-	-	TRBV11-2	TRBJ1-1	TGTGCCAGCAGCTGGAGAAGACAGGCCCAATCGAACACTGAAGCTTTCTTT	CASSWRRQAQSNTEAFF
-	-	TRBV10-3	TRBJ1-6	TGTGCCATCAGTGACGGTAATTCACCCCTCCACTTT	CAISDGNSPLHF
-	-	TRBV5-5	TRBJ1-1	TGTGCCAGCACGGGACATCCCGCGAACACTGAAGCTTTCTTT	CASTGHPANTEAFF
-	-	TRBV5-1	TRBJ2-3	TGCGCCAGCAGCCCTGGACAGCTGAGCACAGATACGCAGTATTTT	CASSPGQLSTDTQYF
-	-	TRBV29-1	TRBJ1-5	TGCAGCGAGTGTAGTCGGACAGCTCAGTATCAGCCCCAGCATTTT	CSECSRTAQYQPQHF
-	-	TRBV5-1	TRBJ2-1	TGCGCCAGCAGCTTGGTTGATGAGCAGTTCTTC	CASSLVDEQFF
once	-	TRBV6-6	TRBJ2-7	TGTGCCAGCAGTCGCCCCGCCAGGGGAAACGGCGAGCAGTACTTC	CASSRPARGNGEQYF
few	TRBD1	TRBV12-3/TRBV12-4	TRBJ1-1	TGTGCCAGCAGTACCCCCTGGGAGGGGGCGACTGAAGCTTTCTTT	CASSTPWEGATEAFF